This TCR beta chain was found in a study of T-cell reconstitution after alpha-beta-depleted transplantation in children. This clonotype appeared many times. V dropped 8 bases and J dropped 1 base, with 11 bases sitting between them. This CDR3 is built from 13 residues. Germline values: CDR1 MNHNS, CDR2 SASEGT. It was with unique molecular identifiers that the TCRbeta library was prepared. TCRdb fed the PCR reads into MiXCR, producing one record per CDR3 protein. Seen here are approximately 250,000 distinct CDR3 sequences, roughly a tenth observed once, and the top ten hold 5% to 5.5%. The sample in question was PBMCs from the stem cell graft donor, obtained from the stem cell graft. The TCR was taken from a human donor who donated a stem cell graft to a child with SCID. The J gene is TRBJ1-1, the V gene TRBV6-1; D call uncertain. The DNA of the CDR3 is TGTGCCAGCGACTCCGGGAAGAACACTGAAGCTTTCTTT. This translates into CASDSGKNTEAFF.